The 12 T cell receptor beta chains in this list originate from one sample, sequenced in a study of CD8 T cells in ankylosing spondylitis. TCRdb passed the 5' RACE reads through MiXCR, listing each CDR3 protein once. The sample lists some 180,000 distinct CDR3 sequences; roughly 20% were seen once. The sample taken for sequencing was blood, either unsorted or a sorted T cell fraction (not recorded which). The receptors were gathered from a male donor under 30 with ankylosing spondylitis or in good health (not recorded which).

V is TRBV27 and J is TRBJ2-1; TRBD2 is a possible D gene (6 bases). The germline V gene has CDR1 MNHEY and CDR2 SMNVEV (reference sequence). This CDR3 has 15 amino acids. The V end lost 5 bases, the J end lost 6 bases, and 17 bases lay between the germline ends. The chain's CDR3 is CASSPYPGALNEQFF. DNA for the CDR3: TGTGCCAGCAGTCCCTACCCGGGAGCTCTCAATGAGCAGTTCTTC.

This clonotype was found a few times. The chain combines TRBV28 with TRBJ2-6; D remains ambiguous. This CDR3 is built from 18 residues. The germline CDR1 and CDR2 sequences are MDHEN and SYDVKM. Trimming removed 3 bases at V and 1 base at J, with 16 bases between. As DNA, the CDR3 is TGTGCCAGCAGTTTCCTGACCGGGTCCACTTCTGGGGCCAACGTCCTGACTTTC. Amino acid sequence: CASSFLTGSTSGANVLTF.

This clonotype was counted many times. The chain couples TRBV12-3 or TRBV12-4 to TRBJ2-5; D is perhaps TRBD2 (6 bases). The CDR3 has 12 residues. The V end lost 5 bases, the J end lost 6 bases, and 10 bases lay between the germline ends. As DNA, the CDR3 is TGTGCCAGCAGTCGGGGGTTGAAGACCCAGTACTTC. Amino acids: CASSRGLKTQYF.

This clonotype was counted at least ten times. This chain connects TRBV25-1 to TRBJ2-1, with a possible D match to TRBD2 (5 bases). Looked up from germline, CDR1 is MGHDK and CDR2 is SYGVNS. The CDR3 consists of 14 residues. The V gene lost 6 bases and the J gene lost 8 bases, with 17 bases spanning the gap. This CDR3 is CASRRDHGFDEQFF. The DNA of the CDR3 is TGTGCCAGCAGACGGGATCATGGATTCGATGAGCAGTTCTTC.

There are many counts of this clonotype. The chain is built from TRBV4-3 and TRBJ2-4, with D tentatively TRBD1 (6 bases). Looked up from germline, CDR1 is LGHNA and CDR2 is YSLEER. The CDR3 runs 14 residues. Trimming shortened V by 6 bases and J by 6 bases, and 15 bases separated the two germline ends. CDR3 bases: TGCGCCAGCAGTCTCAACAGGGTAACAAACATTCAGTACTTC. It encodes CASSLNRVTNIQYF.

This clonotype occurred many times. The chain links TRBV7-9 to TRBJ2-3; TRBD2 agrees at 7 bases. The CDR3 totals 14 residues. Germline CDR1 reads SEHNR; CDR2 reads FQNEAQ (reference sequence). Unmatched junction bases numbered 6, after V lost 4 bases and J lost 5 bases. CDR3 DNA sequence: TGTGCCAGCAGCTCTAGCGGAGTCAGAGATACGCAGTATTTT. Amino acid sequence: CASSSSGVRDTQYF. The full variable domain, in which reference TRBV7-9 and TRBJ2-3 provide the parts outside the CDR3, is DTGVSQNPRHKITKRGQNVTFRCDPISEHNRLYWYRQTLGQGPEFLTYFQNEAQLEKSRLLSDRFSAERPKGSFSTLEIQRTEQGDSAMYLCASSSSGVRDTQYFGPGTRLTVL.

This clonotype was found many times. This chain joins TRBV3-1 and TRBJ1-1; possibly TRBD1 for D (5 bases). Germline V gene data show CDR1 as LGHDT and CDR2 as YNNKEL (reference sequence). CDR3 length equals 13 residues. The V and J ends lost 3 bases and 10 bases respectively, with 15 bases between them. CDR3 bases: TGTGCCAGCAGCCAGGCTAGGGGTCTCGGAGCTTTCTTT. Translation: CASSQARGLGAFF.

This clonotype was observed many times. The chain combines TRBV6-5 with TRBJ2-1; 8 nucleotides align to TRBD2. CDR1 MNHEY and CDR2 SVGAGI come from the germline V gene. The CDR3 is made up of 16 amino acids. The trim removed 2 bases at V and 7 bases at J, leaving 10 bases unmatched. The CDR3, as DNA: TGTGCCAGCAGTTACGATAGAAGCGGGAGAACGAATGAGCAGTTCTTC. This gives the protein CASSYDRSGRTNEQFF.

The rearrangement uses TRBV20-1 and TRBJ2-1, with D tentatively TRBD1 (7 bases). The V end was cut by 4 bases, the J end by 4 bases, with 14 bases between. This CDR3 spans 14 amino acids. The V gene's germline CDR1 is DFQATT and CDR2 SNEGSKA (reference sequence). The CDR3 nucleotides read TGCAGTGCTAACGCGGGACAGCTTTACAATGAGCAGTTCTTC. It is translated as CSANAGQLYNEQFF.

The rearrangement uses TRBV5-6 and TRBJ2-1; D may correspond to TRBD1 or TRBD2 (5 bases each). In germline, CDR1 is SGHDT, CDR2 YYEEEE. The germline V and J ends were trimmed by 0 bases and 7 bases, with 11 bases remaining between them. The CDR3 runs 14 residues. CDR3: CASSLAGATNEQFF. In nucleotides, the CDR3 is TGTGCCAGCAGCTTGGCCGGGGCTACTAATGAGCAGTTCTTC.

This clonotype was seen many times. The J gene is TRBJ2-2, the V gene TRBV20-1, with 8 bases identical to TRBD1. The CDR3 totals 14 residues. V lost 5 bases and J lost 4; bases outside the gene matches: 6. The germline V gene encodes CDR1 DFQATT and CDR2 SNEGSKA (reference sequence). CDR3 DNA: TGCAGTGCTTACAGGGGGAGAAGCACCGGGGAGCTGTTTTTT. It translates to CSAYRGRSTGELFF.

This clonotype was detected ten times or more. The genes are TRBV20-1 and TRBJ2-3; D call uncertain. Trimming shortened V by 6 bases and J by 5 bases, and 15 bases separated the two germline ends. CDR1 is DFQATT and CDR2 is SNEGSKA in the germline V gene (reference sequence). This CDR3 comprises 13 residues. CDR3 nucleotide sequence: TGCAGTGCCGTACCCGGATGGGAAGATACGCAGTATTTT. The encoded protein is CSAVPGWEDTQYF.